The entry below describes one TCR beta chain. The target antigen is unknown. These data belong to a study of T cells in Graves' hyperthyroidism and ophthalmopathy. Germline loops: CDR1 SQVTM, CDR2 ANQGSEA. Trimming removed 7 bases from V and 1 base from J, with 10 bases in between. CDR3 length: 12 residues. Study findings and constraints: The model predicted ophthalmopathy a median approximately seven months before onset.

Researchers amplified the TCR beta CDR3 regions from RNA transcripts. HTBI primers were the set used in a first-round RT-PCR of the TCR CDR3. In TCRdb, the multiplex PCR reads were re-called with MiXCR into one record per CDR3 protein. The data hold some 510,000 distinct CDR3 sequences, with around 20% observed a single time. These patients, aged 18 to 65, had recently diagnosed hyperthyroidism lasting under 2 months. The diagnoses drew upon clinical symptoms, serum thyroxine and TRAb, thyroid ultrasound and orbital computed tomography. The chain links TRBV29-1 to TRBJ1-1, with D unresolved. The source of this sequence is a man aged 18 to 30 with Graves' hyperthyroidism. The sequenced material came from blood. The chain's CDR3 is CSGLRANTEAFF. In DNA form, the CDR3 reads TGCAGCGGGCTGCGGGCGAACACTGAAGCTTTCTTT.